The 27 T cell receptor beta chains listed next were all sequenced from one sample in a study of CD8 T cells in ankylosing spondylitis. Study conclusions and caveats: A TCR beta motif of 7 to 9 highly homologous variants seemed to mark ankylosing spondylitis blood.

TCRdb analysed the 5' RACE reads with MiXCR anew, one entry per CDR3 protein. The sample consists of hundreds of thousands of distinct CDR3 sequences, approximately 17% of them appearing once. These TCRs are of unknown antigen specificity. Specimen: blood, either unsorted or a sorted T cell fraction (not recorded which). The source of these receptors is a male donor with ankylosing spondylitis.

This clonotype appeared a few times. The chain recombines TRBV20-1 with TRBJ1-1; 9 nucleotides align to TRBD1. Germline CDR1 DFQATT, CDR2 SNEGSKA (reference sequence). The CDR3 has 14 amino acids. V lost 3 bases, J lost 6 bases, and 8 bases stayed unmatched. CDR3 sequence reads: CSARWNRGRAEAFF. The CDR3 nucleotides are TGCAGTGCTAGGTGGAACAGGGGGCGGGCTGAAGCTTTCTTT.

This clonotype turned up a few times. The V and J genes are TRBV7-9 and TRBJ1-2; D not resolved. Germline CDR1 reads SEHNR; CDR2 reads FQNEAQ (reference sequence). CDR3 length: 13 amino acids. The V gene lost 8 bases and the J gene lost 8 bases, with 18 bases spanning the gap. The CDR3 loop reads CASVTARKEGYTF. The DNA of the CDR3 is TGTGCCAGCGTAACGGCGCGCAAGGAAGGCTACACCTTC.

CDR3 nucleotide sequence: TGTGCCAGCAGCTTACCTTCAGGGGTGGGGGCCTATGGCTACACCTTC. Residues: CASSLPSGVGAYGYTF. The rearrangement joins TRBV11-2 to TRBJ1-2; tentatively, D is TRBD1 (6 bases). Germline V gene sequence: CDR1 SGHAT, CDR2 FQNNGV. Deletions cut 2 bases from V and 4 bases from J, with 17 bases between. This CDR3 region has 16 residues.

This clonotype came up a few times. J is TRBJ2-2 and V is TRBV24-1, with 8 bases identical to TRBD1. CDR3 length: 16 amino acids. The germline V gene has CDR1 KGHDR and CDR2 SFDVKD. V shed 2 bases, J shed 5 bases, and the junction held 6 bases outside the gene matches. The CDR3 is CATSDSGQGGTGELFF. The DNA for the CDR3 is TGTGCCACCAGTGATTCCGGACAGGGAGGTACCGGGGAGCTGTTTTTT.

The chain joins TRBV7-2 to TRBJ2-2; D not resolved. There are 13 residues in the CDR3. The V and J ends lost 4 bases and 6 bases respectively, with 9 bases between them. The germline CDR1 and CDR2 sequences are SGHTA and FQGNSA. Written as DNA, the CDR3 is TGTGCCAGCAGCTCGGGCCGTGCCGGGGAGCTGTTTTTT. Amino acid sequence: CASSSGRAGELFF.

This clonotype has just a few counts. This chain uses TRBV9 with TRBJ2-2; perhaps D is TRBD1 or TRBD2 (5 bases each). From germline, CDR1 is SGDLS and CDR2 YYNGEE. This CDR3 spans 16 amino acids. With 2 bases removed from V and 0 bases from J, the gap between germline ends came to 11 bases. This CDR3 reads CASSVSGTPNTGELFF. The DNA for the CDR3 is TGTGCCAGCAGCGTCTCGGGGACCCCGAACACCGGGGAGCTGTTTTTT.

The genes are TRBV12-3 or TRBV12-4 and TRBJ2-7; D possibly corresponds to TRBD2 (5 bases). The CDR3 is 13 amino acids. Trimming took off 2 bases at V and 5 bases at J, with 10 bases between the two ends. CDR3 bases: TGTGCCAGCAGTTTACTGAGGGCTAACGAGCAGTACTTC. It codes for CASSLLRANEQYF.

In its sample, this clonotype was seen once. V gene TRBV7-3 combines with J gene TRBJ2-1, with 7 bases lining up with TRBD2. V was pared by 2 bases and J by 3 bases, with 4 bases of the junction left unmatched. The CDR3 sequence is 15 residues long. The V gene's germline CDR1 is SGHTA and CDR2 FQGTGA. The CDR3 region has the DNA TGTGCCAGCAGCTTAGGAGCGGGGATCTACAATGAGCAGTTCTTC. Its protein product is CASSLGAGIYNEQFF.

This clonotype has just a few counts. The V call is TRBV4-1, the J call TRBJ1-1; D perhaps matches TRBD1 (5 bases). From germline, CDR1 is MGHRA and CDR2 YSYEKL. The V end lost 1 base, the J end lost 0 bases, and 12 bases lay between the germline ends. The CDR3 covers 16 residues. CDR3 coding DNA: TGCGCCAGCAGCCAAGCGGCAGGGAATATGAACACTGAAGCTTTCTTT. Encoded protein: CASSQAAGNMNTEAFF.

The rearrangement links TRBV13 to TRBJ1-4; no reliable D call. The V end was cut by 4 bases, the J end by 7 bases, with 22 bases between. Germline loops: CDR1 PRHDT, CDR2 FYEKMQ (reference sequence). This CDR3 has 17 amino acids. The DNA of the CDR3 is TGTGCCAGCAGCTATAAATATTCGGAGTCCCAGAGTGAAAAACTGTTTTTT. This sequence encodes CASSYKYSESQSEKLFF.

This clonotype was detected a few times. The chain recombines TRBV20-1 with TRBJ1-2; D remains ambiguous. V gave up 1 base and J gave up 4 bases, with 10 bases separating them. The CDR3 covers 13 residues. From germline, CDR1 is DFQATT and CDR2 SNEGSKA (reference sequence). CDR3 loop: CSARGRQAYGYTF. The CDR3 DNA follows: TGCAGTGCTAGAGGGCGGCAAGCCTATGGCTACACCTTC.

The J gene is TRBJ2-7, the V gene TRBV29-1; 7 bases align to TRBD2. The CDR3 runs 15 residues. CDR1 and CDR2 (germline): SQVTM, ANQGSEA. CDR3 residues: CSANSGRPSSYEQYF. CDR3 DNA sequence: TGCAGTGCTAACTCCGGGAGGCCCAGCTCCTACGAGCAGTACTTC.

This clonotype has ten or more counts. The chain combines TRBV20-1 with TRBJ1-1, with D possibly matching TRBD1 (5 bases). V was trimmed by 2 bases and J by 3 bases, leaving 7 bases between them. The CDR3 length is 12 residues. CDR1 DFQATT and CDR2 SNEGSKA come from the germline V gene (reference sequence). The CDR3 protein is CSARRGYTEAFF. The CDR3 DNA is TGCAGTGCTAGAAGGGGTTACACTGAAGCTTTCTTT.

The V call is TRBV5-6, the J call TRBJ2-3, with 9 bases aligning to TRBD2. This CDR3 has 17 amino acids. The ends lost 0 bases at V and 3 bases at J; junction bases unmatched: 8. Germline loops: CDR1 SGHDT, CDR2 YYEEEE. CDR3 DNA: TGTGCCAGCAGCTTGGGCCTAGCGGGAAAGGGGACAGATACGCAGTATTTT. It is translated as CASSLGLAGKGTDTQYF.

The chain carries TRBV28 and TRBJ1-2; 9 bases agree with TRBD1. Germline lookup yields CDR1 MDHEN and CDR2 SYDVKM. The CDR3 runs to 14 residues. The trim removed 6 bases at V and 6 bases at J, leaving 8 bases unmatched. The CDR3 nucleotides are TGTGCCAGCAGACAGGGGGCCCCTTCGGATGGCTACACCTTC. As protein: CASRQGAPSDGYTF.

The CDR3 here is CASSQDSATKSLYF. Written as DNA, the CDR3 is TGCGCCAGCAGCCAAGATTCGGCCACTAAAAGTCTGTACTTC. The rearrangement joins TRBV4-3 to TRBJ2-7; D not resolved. CDR1 is LGHNA, CDR2 YSLEER, per germline. Trimming stripped 0 bases from V and 12 bases from J, with 18 bases between. The CDR3 is 14 amino acids.

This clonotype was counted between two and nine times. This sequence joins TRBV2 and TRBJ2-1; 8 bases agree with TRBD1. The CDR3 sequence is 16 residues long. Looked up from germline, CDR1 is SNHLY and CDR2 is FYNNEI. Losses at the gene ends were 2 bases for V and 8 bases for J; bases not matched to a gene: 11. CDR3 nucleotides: TGTGCCAGCAGTGAATGGCGACAGGGGAACTTCCATGAGCAGTTCTTC. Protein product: CASSEWRQGNFHEQFF.

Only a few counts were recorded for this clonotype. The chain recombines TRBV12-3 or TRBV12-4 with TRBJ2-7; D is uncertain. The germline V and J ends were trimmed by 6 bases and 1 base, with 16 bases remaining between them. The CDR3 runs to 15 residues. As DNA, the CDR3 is TGTGCCAGCAGGGGTAGAGCTCACGGGTCCTACGAGCAGTACTTC. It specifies CASRGRAHGSYEQYF.

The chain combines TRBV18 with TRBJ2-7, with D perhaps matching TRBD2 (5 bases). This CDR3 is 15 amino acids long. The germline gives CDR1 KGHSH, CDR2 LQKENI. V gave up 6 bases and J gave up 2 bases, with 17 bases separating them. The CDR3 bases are TGTGCCAGCTCTCTAAAAGCGGATAGGACCTACGAGCAGTACTTC. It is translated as CASSLKADRTYEQYF.

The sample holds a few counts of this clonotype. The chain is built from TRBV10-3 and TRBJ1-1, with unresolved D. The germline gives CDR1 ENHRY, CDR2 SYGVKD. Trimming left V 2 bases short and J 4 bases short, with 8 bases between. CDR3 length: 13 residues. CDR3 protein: CAISELEGTEAFF. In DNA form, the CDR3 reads TGTGCCATCAGTGAGCTAGAGGGCACTGAAGCTTTCTTT.

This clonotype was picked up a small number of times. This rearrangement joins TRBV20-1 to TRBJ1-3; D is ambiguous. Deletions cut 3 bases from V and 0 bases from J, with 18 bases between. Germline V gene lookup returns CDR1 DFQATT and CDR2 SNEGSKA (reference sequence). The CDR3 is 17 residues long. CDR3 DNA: TGCAGTGCTAGGGCCCTAGGCGGCGGATACTCTGGAAACACCATATATTTT. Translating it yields CSARALGGGYSGNTIYF.

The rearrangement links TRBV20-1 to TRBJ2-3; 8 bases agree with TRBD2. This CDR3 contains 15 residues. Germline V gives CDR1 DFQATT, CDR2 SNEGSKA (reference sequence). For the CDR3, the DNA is TGCATTGCAAAGGCCGCGGGAGGCTTCACAGATACGCAGTATTTT. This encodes CIAKAAGGFTDTQYF.

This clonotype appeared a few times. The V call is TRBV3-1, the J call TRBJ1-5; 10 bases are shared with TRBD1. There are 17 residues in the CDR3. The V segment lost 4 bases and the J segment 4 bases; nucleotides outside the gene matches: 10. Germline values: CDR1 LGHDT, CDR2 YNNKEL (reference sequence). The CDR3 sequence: CASSRDRGPPFNQPQHF. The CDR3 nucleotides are TGTGCCAGCAGCCGGGACAGGGGTCCTCCATTTAATCAGCCCCAGCATTTT.

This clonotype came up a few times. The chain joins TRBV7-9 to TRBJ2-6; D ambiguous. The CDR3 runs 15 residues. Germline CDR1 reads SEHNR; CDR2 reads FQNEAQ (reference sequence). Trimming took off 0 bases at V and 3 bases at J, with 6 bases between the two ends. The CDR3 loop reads CASSLADFGANVLTF. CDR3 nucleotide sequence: TGTGCCAGCAGCTTAGCGGATTTTGGGGCCAACGTCCTGACTTTC. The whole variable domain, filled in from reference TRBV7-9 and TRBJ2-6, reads DTGVSQNPRHKITKRGQNVTFRCDPISEHNRLYWYRQTLGQGPEFLTYFQNEAQLEKSRLLSDRFSAERPKGSFSTLEIQRTEQGDSAMYLCASSLADFGANVLTFGAGSRLTVL.

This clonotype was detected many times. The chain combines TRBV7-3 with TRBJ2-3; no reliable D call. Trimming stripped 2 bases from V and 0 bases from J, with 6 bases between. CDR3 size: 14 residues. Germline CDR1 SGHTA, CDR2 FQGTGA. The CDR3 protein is CASSLGASTDTQYF. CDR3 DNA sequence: TGTGCCAGCAGCTTAGGAGCTAGCACAGATACGCAGTATTTT.

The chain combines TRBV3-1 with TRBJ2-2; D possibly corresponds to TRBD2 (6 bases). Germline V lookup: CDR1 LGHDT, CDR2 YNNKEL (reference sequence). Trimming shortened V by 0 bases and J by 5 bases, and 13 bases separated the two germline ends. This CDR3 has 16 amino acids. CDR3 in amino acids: CASSQEKLAGTGELFF. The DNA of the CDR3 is TGTGCCAGCAGCCAAGAAAAACTAGCCGGGACCGGGGAGCTGTTTTTT.

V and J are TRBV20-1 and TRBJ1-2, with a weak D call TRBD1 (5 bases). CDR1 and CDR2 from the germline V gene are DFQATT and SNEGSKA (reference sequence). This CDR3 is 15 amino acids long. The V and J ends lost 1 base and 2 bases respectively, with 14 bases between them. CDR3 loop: CSARAPGRENYGYTF. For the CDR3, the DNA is TGCAGTGCTAGAGCCCCGGGCAGGGAAAACTATGGCTACACCTTC.